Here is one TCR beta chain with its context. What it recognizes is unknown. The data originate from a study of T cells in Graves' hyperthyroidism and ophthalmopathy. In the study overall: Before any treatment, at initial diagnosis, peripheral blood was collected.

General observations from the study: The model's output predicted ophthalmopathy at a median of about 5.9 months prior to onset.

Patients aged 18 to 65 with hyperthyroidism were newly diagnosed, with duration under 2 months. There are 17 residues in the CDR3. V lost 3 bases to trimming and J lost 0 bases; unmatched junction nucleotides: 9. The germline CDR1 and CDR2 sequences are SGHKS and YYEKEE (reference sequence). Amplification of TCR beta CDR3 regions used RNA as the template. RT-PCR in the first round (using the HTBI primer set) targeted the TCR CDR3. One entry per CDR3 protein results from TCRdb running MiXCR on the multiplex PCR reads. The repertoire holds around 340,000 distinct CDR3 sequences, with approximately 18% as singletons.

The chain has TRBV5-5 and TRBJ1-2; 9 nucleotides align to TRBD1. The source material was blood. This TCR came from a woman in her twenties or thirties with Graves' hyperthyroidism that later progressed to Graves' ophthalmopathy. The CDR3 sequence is CASSSLPGQGTNYGYTF. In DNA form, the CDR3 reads TGTGCCAGCAGCTCCCTCCCGGGACAGGGAACTAACTATGGCTACACCTTC.